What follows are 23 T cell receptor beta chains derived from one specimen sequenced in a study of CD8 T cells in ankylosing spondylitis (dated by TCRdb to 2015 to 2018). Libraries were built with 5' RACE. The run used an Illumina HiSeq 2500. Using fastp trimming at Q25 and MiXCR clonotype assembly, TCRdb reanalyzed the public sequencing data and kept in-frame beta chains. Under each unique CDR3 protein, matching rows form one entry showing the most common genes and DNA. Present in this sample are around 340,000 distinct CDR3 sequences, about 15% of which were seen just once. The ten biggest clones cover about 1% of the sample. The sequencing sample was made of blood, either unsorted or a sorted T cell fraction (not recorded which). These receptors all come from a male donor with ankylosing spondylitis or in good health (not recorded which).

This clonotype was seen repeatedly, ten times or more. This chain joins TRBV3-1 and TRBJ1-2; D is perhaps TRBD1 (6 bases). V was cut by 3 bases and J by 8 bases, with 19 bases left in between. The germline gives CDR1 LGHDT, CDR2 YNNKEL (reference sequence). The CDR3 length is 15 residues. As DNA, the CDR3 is TGTGCCAGCAGCCACTTACAGGGTGGAGATAGGGGCTACACCTTC. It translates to CASSHLQGGDRGYTF.

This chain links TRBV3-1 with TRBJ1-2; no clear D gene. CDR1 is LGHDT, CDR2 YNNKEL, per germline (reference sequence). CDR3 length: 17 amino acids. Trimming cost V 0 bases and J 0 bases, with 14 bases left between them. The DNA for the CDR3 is TGTGCCAGCAGCCAAGACCTGCTTTGGAGGTCTAACTATGGCTACACCTTC. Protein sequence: CASSQDLLWRSNYGYTF. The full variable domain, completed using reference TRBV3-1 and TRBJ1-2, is DTAVSQTPKYLVTQMGNDKSIKCEQNLGHDTMYWYKQDSKKFLKIMFSYNNKELIINETVPNRFSPKSPDKAHLNLHINSLELGDSAVYFCASSQDLLWRSNYGYTFGSGTRLTVV.

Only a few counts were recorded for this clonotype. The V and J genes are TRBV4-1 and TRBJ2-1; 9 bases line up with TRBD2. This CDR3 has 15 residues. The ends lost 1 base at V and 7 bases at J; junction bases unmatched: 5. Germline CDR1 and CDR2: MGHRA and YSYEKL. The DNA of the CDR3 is TGCGCCAGCAGCCAAGGAGGACTAGCGAGGAATGAGCAGTTCTTC. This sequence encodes CASSQGGLARNEQFF.

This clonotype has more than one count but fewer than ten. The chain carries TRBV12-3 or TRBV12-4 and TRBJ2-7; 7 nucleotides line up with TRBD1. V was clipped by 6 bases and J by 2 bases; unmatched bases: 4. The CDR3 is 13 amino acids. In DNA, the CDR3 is TGTGCCAGCAGCCAACAGGGGCCCTACGAGCAGTACTTC. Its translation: CASSQQGPYEQYF.

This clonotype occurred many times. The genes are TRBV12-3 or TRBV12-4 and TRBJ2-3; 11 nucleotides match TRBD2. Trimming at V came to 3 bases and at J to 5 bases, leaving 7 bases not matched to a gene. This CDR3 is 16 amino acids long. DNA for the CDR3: TGTGCCAGCAGTTTTATGGTGACTAGCGGGAAAGATACGCAGTATTTT. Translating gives CASSFMVTSGKDTQYF.

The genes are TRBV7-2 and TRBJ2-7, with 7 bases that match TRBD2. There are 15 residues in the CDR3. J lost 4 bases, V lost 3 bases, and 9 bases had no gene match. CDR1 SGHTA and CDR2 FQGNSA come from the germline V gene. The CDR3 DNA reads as TGTGCCAGCAGCTTCCATGGGAGGGCTGCTTACGAGCAGTACTTC. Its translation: CASSFHGRAAYEQYF.

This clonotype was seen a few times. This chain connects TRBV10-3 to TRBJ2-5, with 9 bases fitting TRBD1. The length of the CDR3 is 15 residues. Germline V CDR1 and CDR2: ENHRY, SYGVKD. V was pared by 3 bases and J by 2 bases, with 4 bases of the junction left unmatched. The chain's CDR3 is CAISEMGQGQETQYF. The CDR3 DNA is TGTGCCATCAGTGAAATGGGACAGGGACAAGAGACCCAGTACTTC.

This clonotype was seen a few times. DNA for the CDR3: TGCGCCAGCAGCCCCCAGGGGGCTTCCATTTACGAGCAGTACTTC. As protein: CASSPQGASIYEQYF. This chain connects TRBV5-1 to TRBJ2-7; the match to TRBD1 covers 8 bases. The J segment lost 4 bases and the V segment lost 4 bases, leaving 10 bases of the junction unmatched. There are 15 residues in the CDR3. Germline lookup yields CDR1 SGHRS and CDR2 YFSETQ. Using reference TRBV5-1 and TRBJ2-7 for the parts outside the CDR3, the full variable domain is KAGVTQTPRYLIKTRGQQVTLSCSPISGHRSVSWYQQTPGQGLQFLFEYFSETQRNKGNFPGRFSGRQFSNSRSEMNVSTLELGDSALYLCASSPQGASIYEQYFGPGTRLTVT.

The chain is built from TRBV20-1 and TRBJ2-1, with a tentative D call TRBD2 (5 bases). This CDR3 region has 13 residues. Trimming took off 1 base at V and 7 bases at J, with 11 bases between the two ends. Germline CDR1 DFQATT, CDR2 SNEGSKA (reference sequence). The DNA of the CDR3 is TGCAGTGCTAGAGGAGACTACCCGAATGAGCAGTTCTTC. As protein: CSARGDYPNEQFF.

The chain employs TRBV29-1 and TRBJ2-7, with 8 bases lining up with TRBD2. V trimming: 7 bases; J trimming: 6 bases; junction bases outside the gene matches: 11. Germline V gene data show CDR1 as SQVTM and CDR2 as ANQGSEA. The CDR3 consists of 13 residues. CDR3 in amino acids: CSGGSGTRGEQYF. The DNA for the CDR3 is TGCAGCGGGGGATCCGGGACTAGGGGCGAGCAGTACTTC.

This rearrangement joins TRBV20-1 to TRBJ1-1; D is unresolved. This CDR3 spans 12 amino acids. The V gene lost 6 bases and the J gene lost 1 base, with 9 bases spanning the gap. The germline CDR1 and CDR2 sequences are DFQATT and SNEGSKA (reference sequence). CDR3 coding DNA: TGCAGTGCCGAGGAGGGGAACACTGAAGCTTTCTTT. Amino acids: CSAEEGNTEAFF.

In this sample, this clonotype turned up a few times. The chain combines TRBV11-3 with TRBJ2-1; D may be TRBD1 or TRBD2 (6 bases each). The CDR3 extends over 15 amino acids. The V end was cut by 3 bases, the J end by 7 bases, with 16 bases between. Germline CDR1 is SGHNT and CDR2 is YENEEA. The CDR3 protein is CASSFGGPGGNEQFF. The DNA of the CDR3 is TGTGCCAGCAGCTTTGGGGGGCCAGGAGGAAATGAGCAGTTCTTC.

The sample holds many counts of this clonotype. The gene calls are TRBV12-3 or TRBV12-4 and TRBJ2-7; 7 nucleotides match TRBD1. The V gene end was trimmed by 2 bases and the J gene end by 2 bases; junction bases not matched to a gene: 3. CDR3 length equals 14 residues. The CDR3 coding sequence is TGTGCCAGCAGTTTAAGTCAGGGGGCCTACGAGCAGTACTTC. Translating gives CASSLSQGAYEQYF.

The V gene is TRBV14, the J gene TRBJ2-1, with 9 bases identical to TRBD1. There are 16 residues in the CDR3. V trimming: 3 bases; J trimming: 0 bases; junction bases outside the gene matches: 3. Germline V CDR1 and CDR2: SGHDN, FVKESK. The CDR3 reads CASSHWGQGSYNEQFF. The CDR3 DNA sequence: TGTGCCAGCAGCCACTGGGGACAGGGCTCCTACAATGAGCAGTTCTTC.

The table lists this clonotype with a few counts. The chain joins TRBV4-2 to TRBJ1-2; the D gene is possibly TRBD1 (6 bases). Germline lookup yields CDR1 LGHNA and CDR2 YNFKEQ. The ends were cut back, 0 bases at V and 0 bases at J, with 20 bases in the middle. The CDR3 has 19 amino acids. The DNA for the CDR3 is TGTGCCAGCAGCCAAGAACGGACAACTACAGGGAATACTAACTATGGCTACACCTTC. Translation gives CASSQERTTTGNTNYGYTF.

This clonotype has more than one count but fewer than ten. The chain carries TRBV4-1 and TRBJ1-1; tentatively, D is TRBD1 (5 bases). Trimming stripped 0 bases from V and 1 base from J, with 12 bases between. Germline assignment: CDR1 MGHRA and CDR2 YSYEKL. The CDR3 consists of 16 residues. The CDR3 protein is CASSQDRAGRNTEAFF. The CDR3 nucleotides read TGCGCCAGCAGCCAAGATAGGGCAGGGAGGAACACTGAAGCTTTCTTT.

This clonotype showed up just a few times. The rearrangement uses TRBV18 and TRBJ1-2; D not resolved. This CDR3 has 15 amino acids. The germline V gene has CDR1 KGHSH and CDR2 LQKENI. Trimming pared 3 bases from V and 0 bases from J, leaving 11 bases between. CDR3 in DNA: TGTGCCAGCTCACCGTCGGGTGGGTCTAACTATGGCTACACCTTC. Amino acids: CASSPSGGSNYGYTF.

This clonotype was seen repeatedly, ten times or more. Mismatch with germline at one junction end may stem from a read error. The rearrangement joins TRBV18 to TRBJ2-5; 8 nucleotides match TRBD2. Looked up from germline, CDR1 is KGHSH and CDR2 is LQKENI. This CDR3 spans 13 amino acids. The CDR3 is CASSPGLGETQYF. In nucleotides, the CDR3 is TGCGCCAGCAGTCCGGGACTAGGCGAGACCCAGTACTTC.

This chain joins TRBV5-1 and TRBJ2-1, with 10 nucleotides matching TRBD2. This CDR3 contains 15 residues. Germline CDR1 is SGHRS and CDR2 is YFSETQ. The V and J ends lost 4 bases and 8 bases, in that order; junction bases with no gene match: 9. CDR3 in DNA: TGCGCCAGCAGCCTATCTAGCGGGAGTATCGATGAGCAGTTCTTC. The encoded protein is CASSLSSGSIDEQFF. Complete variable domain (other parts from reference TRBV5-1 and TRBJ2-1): KAGVTQTPRYLIKTRGQQVTLSCSPISGHRSVSWYQQTPGQGLQFLFEYFSETQRNKGNFPGRFSGRQFSNSRSEMNVSTLELGDSALYLCASSLSSGSIDEQFFGPGTRLTVL.

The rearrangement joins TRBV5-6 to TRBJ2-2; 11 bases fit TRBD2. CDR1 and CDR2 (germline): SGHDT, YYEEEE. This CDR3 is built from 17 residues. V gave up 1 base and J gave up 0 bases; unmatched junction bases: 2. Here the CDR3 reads CASSLLAGGPNTGELFF. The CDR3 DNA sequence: TGTGCCAGCAGCTTGCTAGCGGGAGGCCCGAACACCGGGGAGCTGTTTTTT.

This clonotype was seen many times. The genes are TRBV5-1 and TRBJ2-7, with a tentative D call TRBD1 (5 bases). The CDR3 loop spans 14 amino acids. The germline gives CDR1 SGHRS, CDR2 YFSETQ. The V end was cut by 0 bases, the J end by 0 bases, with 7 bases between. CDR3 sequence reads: CASSLDQGSYEQYF. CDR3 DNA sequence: TGCGCCAGCAGCTTGGATCAGGGCTCCTACGAGCAGTACTTC.

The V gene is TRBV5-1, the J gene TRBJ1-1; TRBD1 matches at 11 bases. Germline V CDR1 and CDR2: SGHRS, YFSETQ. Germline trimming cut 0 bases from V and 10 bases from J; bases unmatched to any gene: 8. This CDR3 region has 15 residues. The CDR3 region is CASSLGTGGGIRAFF. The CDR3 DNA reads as TGCGCCAGCAGCTTGGGGACAGGGGGCGGGATTAGAGCTTTCTTT.

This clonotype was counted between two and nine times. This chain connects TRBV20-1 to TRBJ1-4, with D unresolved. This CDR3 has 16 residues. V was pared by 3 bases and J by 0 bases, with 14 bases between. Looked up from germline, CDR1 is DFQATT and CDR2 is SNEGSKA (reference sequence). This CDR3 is CSASRDTLSTNEKLFF. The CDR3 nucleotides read TGCAGTGCTAGTCGCGATACCCTATCAACTAATGAAAAACTGTTTTTT.